This T cell receptor beta chain stems from a study of T cells in localized non-small cell lung cancer. As to this clone: Its antigen remains unidentified.

Findings and caveats of the study: Appearing in adjacent lung were a median roughly 60 of the top 100 tumor clones. Uninvolved adjacent lung showed peak T cell clonality, exceeding tumor.

Libraries were prepared by immunoSEQ multiplex PCR; TCRdb keeps only in-frame clonotypes and omits some of them. The sample records about 60,000 clones, roughly 90% being singletons. Germline lookup yields CDR1 SGHDT and CDR2 YYEEEE. The V and J ends lost 4 bases and 4 bases respectively, with 19 bases between them. The CDR3 runs 16 residues. This sequence joins TRBV5-6 and TRBJ2-3, with a possible D match to TRBD2 (6 bases). The input for sequencing was peripheral blood, taken before any cancer treatment. This TCR derives from a woman aged 35 to 70 with stage I lung adenocarcinoma. For the CDR3, the DNA is TGTGCCAGCAGCCACCCCGGGACTCCCAAGGCAGATACGCAGTATTTT. This encodes CASSHPGTPKADTQYF.